The next 10 T cell receptor beta chains were all read from a single sample in a study of T-cell reconstitution after alpha-beta-depleted transplantation in children. Unique molecular identifiers were built into the TCRbeta library. TCRdb analysed the PCR reads with MiXCR anew, one entry per CDR3 protein. Of 450,000 to 550,000 distinct CDR3 sequences detected, 9.5% to 12% appear once; the ten largest clones hold less than 15%. Sequencing used PBMCs, mostly from graft donor cells, obtained 180 days after TCRalphabeta/CD19-depleted stem cell transplant. All receptors derive from a female patient aged 2 to 10 who had a stem cell transplant for aplastic anemia, so the T cells may come from the graft donor.

The J gene is TRBJ2-5, the V gene TRBV25-1, with 12 bases identical to TRBD2. V trimming: 1 base; J trimming: 5 bases; junction bases outside the gene matches: 11. This CDR3 contains 18 residues. Germline V lookup: CDR1 MGHDK, CDR2 SYGVNS. The CDR3 here is CASSESAGLAGLMETQYF. Here the CDR3 DNA reads TGTGCCAGCAGTGAATCCGCAGGACTAGCGGGATTAATGGAGACCCAGTACTTC.

V is TRBV28 and J is TRBJ1-2; 7 bases line up with TRBD1. Germline assignment: CDR1 MDHEN and CDR2 SYDVKM. The CDR3 sequence is 14 residues long. The junction had 9 bases not matched to a gene; V was cut back by 7 bases and J by 4 bases. CDR3 loop: CASTPPAGGYGYTF. The CDR3 nucleotides read TGTGCCAGCACCCCGCCTGCAGGGGGCTATGGCTACACCTTC.

There are many counts of this clonotype. The chain carries TRBV12-3 or TRBV12-4 and TRBJ1-5; possibly TRBD1 for D (6 bases). V was clipped by 5 bases and J by 4 bases, with 12 bases between them. This CDR3 is 14 amino acids long. The CDR3 DNA is TGTGCCAGCAGTAAACAGGGTTCGAATCAGCCCCAGCATTTT. As protein: CASSKQGSNQPQHF.

This clonotype was detected only a few times. CDR3 in amino acids: CASGLAAGWETQYF. CDR3 DNA: TGTGCCAGCGGGCTAGCGGCAGGGTGGGAGACCCAGTACTTC. This rearrangement joins TRBV7-8 to TRBJ2-5; 7 bases match TRBD2. Germline values: CDR1 SGHVS, CDR2 FQNEAQ. V was pared by 8 bases and J by 5 bases, with 11 bases of the junction left unmatched. The CDR3 sequence is 14 residues long.

This clonotype has just a few counts. The chain is built from TRBV30 and TRBJ2-6, with no clear D. With 3 bases removed from V and 0 bases from J, the gap between germline ends came to 6 bases. Germline loops: CDR1 GTSNPN, CDR2 SVGIG (reference sequence). This CDR3 is 14 amino acids long. The CDR3 region has the DNA TGTGCCTGGAGAGCTGACTCTGGGGCCAACGTCCTGACTTTC. Amino acids: CAWRADSGANVLTF.

V usage is TRBV28 and J usage is TRBJ2-2, with D perhaps assigned TRBD1 or TRBD2 (6 bases each). The ends were cut back, 6 bases at V and 4 bases at J, with 27 bases in the middle. Germline V gene lookup returns CDR1 MDHEN and CDR2 SYDVKM. The CDR3 is 19 residues long. The CDR3 spells CASRILDEVGGSVTGELFF. CDR3 bases: TGTGCCAGCAGGATCCTAGACGAAGTGGGGGGCTCGGTCACCGGGGAGCTGTTTTTT. Based on the CDR3 plus reference TRBV28 and TRBJ2-2, the full variable domain is DVKVTQSSRYLVKRTGEKVFLECVQDMDHENMFWYRQDPGLGLRLIYFSYDVKMKEKGDIPEGYSVSREKKERFSLILESASTNQTSMYLCASRILDEVGGSVTGELFFGEGSRLTVL.

The rearrangement links TRBV7-6 to TRBJ1-3; TRBD1 matches 7 bases. The CDR3 is 16 amino acids. Trimming removed 5 bases from V and 1 base from J; junction bases left unmatched: 8. Germline V gives CDR1 SGHVS, CDR2 FNYEAQ. For the CDR3, the DNA is TGTGCCAGCAGCCCCTTCGAGGGGGCGTCTGGAAACACCATATATTTT. This encodes CASSPFEGASGNTIYF.

In this sample, this clonotype turned up a few times. This chain connects TRBV6-2 or TRBV6-3 to TRBJ2-1; 11 bases fit TRBD2. Germline trimming cut 3 bases from V and 1 base from J; bases unmatched to any gene: 8. The V gene's germline CDR1 is MNHEY and CDR2 SVGEGT. This CDR3 contains 18 residues. The CDR3 loop reads CASSYVSGTSGSYNEQFF. The CDR3 nucleotides read TGTGCCAGCAGTTATGTTTCCGGGACTAGCGGTTCCTACAATGAGCAGTTCTTC.

This clonotype was seen repeatedly, ten times or more. The chain uses TRBV5-1 and TRBJ2-1, with TRBD2 matching over 8 bases. Germline CDR1 SGHRS, CDR2 YFSETQ. Trimming took 3 bases from V and 4 from J; bases not matched to a gene: 18. The CDR3 is 19 amino acids. CDR3 sequence: CASSCPRRTSIVHYNEQFF. Written as DNA, the CDR3 is TGCGCCAGCAGCTGTCCCCGTAGGACTAGCATTGTTCATTACAATGAGCAGTTCTTC.

The chain is built from TRBV9 and TRBJ2-2; TRBD2 matches 7 bases. V lost 0 bases and J lost 2; bases outside the gene matches: 7. This CDR3 contains 17 residues. Germline values: CDR1 SGDLS, CDR2 YYNGEE. The CDR3 region is CASSVAPGLPNTGELFF. The DNA for the CDR3 is TGTGCCAGCAGCGTAGCCCCGGGACTACCTAACACCGGGGAGCTGTTTTTT.